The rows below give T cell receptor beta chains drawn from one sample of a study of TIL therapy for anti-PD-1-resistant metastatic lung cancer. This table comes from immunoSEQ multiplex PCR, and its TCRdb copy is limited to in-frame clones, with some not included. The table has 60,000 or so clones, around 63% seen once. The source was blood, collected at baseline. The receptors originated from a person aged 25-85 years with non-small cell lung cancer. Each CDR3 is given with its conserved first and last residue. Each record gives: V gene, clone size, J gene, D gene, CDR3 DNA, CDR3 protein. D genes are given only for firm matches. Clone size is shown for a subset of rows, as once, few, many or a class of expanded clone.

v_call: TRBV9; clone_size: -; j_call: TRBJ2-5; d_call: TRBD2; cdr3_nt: TGTGCCAGCAGCGTATCCGGGGGGGCCATGGGAGAGACCCAGTACTTC; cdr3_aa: CASSVSGGAMGETQYF
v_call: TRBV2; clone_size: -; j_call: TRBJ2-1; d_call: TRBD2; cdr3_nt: TGTGCCAACGGACTAGCGGGGGGGGTAAGTGAGCAGTTCTTC; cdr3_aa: CANGLAGGVSEQFF
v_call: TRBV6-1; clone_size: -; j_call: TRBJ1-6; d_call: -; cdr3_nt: TGTGCCAGCAGTGAGGAACCGTCGCCTTCTTCACCCCTCCACTTT; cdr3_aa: CASSEEPSPSSPLHF
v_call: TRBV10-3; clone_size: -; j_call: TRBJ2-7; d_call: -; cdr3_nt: TGTGCCATCAGTGAGTCGAGCGACAAAGACGAGCAGTACTTC; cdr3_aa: CAISESSDKDEQYF
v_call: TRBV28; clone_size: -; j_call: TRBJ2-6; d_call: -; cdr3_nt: TGTGCCAGCAGTTGGGGTCCAGGGGCCAACGTCCTGACTTTC; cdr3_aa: CASSWGPGANVLTF
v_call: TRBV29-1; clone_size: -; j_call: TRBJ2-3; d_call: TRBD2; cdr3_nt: TGCAGCGTCCTGGGGCTAGCGGGACCCACAGATACGCAGTATTTT; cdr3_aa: CSVLGLAGPTDTQYF
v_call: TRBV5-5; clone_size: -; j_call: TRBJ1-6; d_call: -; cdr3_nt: TGTGCCAGCAGCGTGGAGGCGGGCAGTCCTTATAATTCACCCCTCCACTTT; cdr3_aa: CASSVEAGSPYNSPLHF
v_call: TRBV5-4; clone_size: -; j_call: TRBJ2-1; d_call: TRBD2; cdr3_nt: TGTGCCAGCAGCCAGCGGGGGTCCAATGAGCAGTTCTTC; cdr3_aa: CASSQRGSNEQFF
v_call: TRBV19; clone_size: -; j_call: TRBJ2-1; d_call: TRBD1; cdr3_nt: TGTGCCAGTAGTAGCCGACAGGGGCGCAATAACAATGAGCAGTTCTTC; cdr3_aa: CASSSRQGRNNNEQFF
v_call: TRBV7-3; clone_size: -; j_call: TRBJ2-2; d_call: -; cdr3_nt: TGTGCCAGCAGCTTAAACCCCGCTGGGGCCGGGGAGCTGTTTTTT; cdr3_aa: CASSLNPAGAGELFF
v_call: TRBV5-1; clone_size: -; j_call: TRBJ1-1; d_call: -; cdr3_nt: TGCGCCAGCAGGATAGGTGGGGGGGACACTGAAGCTTTCTTT; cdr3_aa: CASRIGGGDTEAFF
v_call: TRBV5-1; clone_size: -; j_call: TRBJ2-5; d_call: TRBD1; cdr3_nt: TGCGCCAGCAGCTTGGATCCCCCAGGGGGCGGGAAGGAGACCCAGTACTTC; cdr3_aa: CASSLDPPGGGKETQYF
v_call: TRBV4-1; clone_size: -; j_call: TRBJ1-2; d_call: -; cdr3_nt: TGCGCCAGCAGCCAAGAAGGGAACCTCTATGGCTACACCTTC; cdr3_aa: CASSQEGNLYGYTF
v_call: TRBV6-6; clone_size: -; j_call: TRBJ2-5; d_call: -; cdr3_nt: TGTGCCAGCAGTTATGGAGGCGCCCAAGAGACCCAGTACTTC; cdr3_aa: CASSYGGAQETQYF
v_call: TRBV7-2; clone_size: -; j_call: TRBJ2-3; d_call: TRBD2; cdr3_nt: TGTGCCAGCAGCTTAGCCAGTAGCGGGGGAAGGTCAGATACGCAGTATTTT; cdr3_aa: CASSLASSGGRSDTQYF
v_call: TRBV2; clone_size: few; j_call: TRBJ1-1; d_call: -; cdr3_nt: TGTGCCAGTAAGTTGGACACTGAAGCTTTCTTT; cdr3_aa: CASKLDTEAFF
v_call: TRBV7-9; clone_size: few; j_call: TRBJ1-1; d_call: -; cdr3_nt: TGTGCCAGCAGCTTTGAAGGCACTGAAGCTTTCTTT; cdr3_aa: CASSFEGTEAFF
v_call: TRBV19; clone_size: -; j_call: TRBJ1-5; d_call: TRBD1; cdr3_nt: TGTGCCAGTAGAGACAGGGAGTGGGTCAATCAGCCCCAGCATTTT; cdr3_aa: CASRDREWVNQPQHF
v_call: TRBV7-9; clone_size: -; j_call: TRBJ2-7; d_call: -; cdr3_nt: TGTGCCAGCAGCTTAGGGGGCGCGCAGTACTTC; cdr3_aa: CASSLGGAQYF
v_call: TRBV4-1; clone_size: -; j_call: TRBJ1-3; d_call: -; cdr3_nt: TGCGCCAGCAGCCAAGTCCCCTCTGGAAACACCATATATTTT; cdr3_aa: CASSQVPSGNTIYF
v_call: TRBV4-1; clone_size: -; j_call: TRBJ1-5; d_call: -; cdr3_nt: TGCGCCAGCAGCCAAGGGGTGCAGGTAGACAATCAGCCCCAGCATTTT; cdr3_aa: CASSQGVQVDNQPQHF
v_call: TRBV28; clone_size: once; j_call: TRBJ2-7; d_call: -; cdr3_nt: TGTGCCAGCAGGGAGAGCAACTACGAGCAGTACTTC; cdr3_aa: CASRESNYEQYF
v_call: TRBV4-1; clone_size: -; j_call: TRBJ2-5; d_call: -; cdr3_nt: TGCGCCAGCAGCCGATTTCTTGGTGTGCAGGGAGAGACCCAGTACTTC; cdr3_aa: CASSRFLGVQGETQYF
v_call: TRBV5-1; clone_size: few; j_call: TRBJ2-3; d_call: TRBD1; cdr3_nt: TGCGCCAGCAGCCCCGGACAGGGGGCGACAGATACGCAGTATTTT; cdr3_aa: CASSPGQGATDTQYF
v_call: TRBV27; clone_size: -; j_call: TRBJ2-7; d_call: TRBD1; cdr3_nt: TGTGCCAGCAGTTTACGCCGAAAGGTGGGGGGACAGGGCTACGAGCAGTACTTC; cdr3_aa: CASSLRRKVGGQGYEQYF
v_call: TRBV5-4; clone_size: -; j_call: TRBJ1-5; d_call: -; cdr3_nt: TGTGCCAGCAGCTTGTGTGGACGGGGAATTCAGCCCCAGCATTTT; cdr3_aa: CASSLCGRGIQPQHF
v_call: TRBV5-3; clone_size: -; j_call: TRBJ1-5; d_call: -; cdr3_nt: TGTGCCAGAAGCGCCAACAATCGGGGCTCTCGGTTCAATAGCAATCAGCCCCAGCATTTT; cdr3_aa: CARSANNRGSRFNSNQPQHF
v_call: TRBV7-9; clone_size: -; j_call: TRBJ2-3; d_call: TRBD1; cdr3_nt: TGTGCCAGCAGCTCCGGGACAGAAATCACAGATACGCAGTATTTT; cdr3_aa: CASSSGTEITDTQYF
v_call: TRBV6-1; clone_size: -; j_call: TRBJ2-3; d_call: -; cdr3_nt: TGTGCCAGCAGTGTTGGCGGGCCCAACACGGCAGATACGCAGTATTTT; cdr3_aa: CASSVGGPNTADTQYF
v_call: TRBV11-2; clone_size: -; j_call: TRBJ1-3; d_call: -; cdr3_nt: TGTGCCAGCTCATTTAACTATAATGGAAACACCATATATTTT; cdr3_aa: CASSFNYNGNTIYF
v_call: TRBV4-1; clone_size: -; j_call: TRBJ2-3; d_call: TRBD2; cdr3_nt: TGCGCCAGCAGCCAAGAGGGTGCGGGGGGCACCGTATCCACAGATACGCAGTATTTT; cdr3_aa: CASSQEGAGGTVSTDTQYF
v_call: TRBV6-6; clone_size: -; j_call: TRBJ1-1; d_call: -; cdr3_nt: TGTGCCAGCAGTTACTCTGGACCGTCTGAAGCTTTCTTT; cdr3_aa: CASSYSGPSEAFF
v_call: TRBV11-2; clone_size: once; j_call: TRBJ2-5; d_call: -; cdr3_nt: TGTGCCAGCAGCTTAGGGGGTCGCATTAGCGGCTTGGAGACCCAGTACTTC; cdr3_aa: CASSLGGRISGLETQYF
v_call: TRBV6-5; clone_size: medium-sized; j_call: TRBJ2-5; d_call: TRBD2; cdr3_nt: TGTGCCAGCAGTCCGGGACTAGCGGGGAGGGAGACCCAGTACTTC; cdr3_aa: CASSPGLAGRETQYF
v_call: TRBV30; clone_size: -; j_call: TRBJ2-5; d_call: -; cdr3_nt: TGTGCCTGGACCCAGCTAGGGTCATGGGAGACCCAGTACTTC; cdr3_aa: CAWTQLGSWETQYF
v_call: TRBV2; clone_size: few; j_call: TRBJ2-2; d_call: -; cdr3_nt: TGTGCCAGCAGCCTCGACAGGAACACCGGGGAGCTGTTTTTT; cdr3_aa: CASSLDRNTGELFF
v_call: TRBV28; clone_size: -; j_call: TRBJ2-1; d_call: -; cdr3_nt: TGTGCCACCGAAGGACGCTATGCAAATGAGCAGTTCTTC; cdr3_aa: CATEGRYANEQFF
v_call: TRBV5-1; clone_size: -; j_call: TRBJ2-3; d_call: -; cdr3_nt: TGCGCCAGCAGCCCTTCCGATTATTTT; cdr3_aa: CASSPSDYF